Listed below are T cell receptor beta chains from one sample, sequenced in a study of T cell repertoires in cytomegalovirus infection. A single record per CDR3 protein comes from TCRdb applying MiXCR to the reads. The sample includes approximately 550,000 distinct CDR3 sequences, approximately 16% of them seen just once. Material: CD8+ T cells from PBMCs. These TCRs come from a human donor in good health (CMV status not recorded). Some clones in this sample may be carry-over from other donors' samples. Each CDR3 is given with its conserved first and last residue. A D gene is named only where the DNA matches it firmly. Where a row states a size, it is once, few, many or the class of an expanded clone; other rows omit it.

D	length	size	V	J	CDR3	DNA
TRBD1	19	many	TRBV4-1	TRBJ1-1	CASSQFLRQGTIGNTEAFF	TGCGCCAGCAGCCAATTTTTACGACAGGGGACTATAGGTAACACTGAAGCTTTCTTT
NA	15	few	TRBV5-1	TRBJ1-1	CASSRTTEENTEAFF	TGCGCCAGCAGCCGGACGACAGAGGAGAACACTGAAGCTTTCTTT
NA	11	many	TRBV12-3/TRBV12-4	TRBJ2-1	CASKEGVEQFF	TGTGCCAGCAAGGAGGGAGTCGAGCAGTTCTTC
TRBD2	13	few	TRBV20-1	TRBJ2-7	CSARGRTSYEQYF	TGCAGTGCTAGGGGGAGGACTAGTTACGAGCAGTACTTC
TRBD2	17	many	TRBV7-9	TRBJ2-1	CASSGAGGSLVYNEQFF	TGTGCCAGCAGTGGGGCGGGAGGGTCATTAGTCTACAATGAGCAGTTCTTC
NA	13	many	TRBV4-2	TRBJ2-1	CASSQVRGNEQFF	TGTGCCAGCAGCCAAGTGCGCGGTAATGAGCAGTTCTTC
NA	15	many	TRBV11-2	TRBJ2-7	CASSPGLGLQSVQYF	TGTGCCAGCAGCCCAGGGCTGGGACTCCAATCGGTGCAGTACTTC
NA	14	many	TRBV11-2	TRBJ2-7	CASSLAADFYEQYF	TGTGCCAGCAGCTTAGCGGCAGATTTCTACGAGCAGTACTTC
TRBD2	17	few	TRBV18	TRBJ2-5	CASSPPEVSGREETQYF	TGTGCCAGCTCACCACCGGAGGTTAGCGGGAGAGAAGAGACCCAGTACTTC
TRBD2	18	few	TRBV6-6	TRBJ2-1	CASRYGRSGLAGGNEQFF	TGTGCCAGCAGGTACGGTCGGTCGGGACTAGCGGGGGGCAATGAGCAGTTCTTC
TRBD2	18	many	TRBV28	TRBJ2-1	CASSLPLLTSGTYNEQFF	TGTGCCAGCAGTTTACCCCTTTTGACTAGCGGGACCTACAATGAGCAGTTCTTC
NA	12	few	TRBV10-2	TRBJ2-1	CASSETNNEQFF	TGCGCCAGCAGTGAGACCAACAATGAGCAGTTCTTC
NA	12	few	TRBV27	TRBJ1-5	CASSPVGQPQHF	TGTGCCAGCAGTCCCGTCGGGCAGCCCCAGCATTTT
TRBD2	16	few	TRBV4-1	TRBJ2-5	CASSQGATSDQETQYF	TGCGCCAGCAGCCAAGGGGCCACTAGCGACCAAGAGACCCAGTACTTC
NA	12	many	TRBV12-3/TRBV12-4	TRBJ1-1	CASRTGPGEAFF	TGTGCCAGCAGAACGGGACCAGGTGAAGCTTTCTTT
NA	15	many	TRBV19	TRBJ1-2	CASSMEVGASNGYTF	TGTGCCAGTAGTATGGAAGTAGGGGCCTCGAATGGCTACACCTTC
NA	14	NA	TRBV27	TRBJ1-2	CASSENHRLYGYTF	TGTGCCAGCAGTGAAAACCACCGACTCTATGGCTACACCTTC
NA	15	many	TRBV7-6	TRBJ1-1	CASSFNQGRNTEAFF	TGTGCCAGCAGCTTTAATCAGGGGAGGAACACTGAAGCTTTCTTT
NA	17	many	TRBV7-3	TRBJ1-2	CASSLRGFKEDEYGYTF	TGTGCCAGCAGCTTAAGAGGGTTTAAGGAAGACGAATATGGCTACACCTTC
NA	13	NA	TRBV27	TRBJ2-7	CASLGNGSYEQYF	TGTGCCAGCCTTGGGAACGGATCCTACGAGCAGTACTTC
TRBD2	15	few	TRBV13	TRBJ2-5	CASSLGREDQETQYF	TGTGCCAGCAGCTTAGGGCGGGAGGACCAAGAGACCCAGTACTTC
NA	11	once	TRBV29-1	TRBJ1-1	CSVVWGLEAFF	TGCAGCGTAGTCTGGGGCCTTGAAGCTTTCTTT
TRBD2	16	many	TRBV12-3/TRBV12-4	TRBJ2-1	CASTSPTSGRAIEQFF	TGTGCCAGCACTTCGCCGACTAGCGGGAGGGCCATTGAGCAGTTCTTC
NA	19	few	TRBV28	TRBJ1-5	CASSLLAGLEIWGNQPQHF	TGTGCCAGCAGTTTATTAGCGGGCCTGGAAATCTGGGGCAATCAGCCCCAGCATTTT
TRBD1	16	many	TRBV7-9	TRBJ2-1	CASSPGTGETYNEQFF	TGTGCCAGCAGCCCGGGGACAGGGGAAACCTACAATGAGCAGTTCTTC
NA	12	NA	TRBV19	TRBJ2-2	CASSARAGELFF	TGTGCCAGTAGTGCGCGTGCCGGGGAGCTGTTTTTT
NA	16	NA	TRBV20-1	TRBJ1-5	CSARDLGRNSNQPQHF	TGCAGTGCTAGAGATCTGGGACGGAATAGCAATCAGCCCCAGCATTTT
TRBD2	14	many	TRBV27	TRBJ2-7	CASSAGTTTYEQYF	TGTGCCAGCAGTGCCGGGACTACAACCTACGAGCAGTACTTC
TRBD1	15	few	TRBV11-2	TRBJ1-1	CASSPGQVISTEAFF	TGTGCCAGCAGCCCCGGACAGGTCATTAGCACTGAAGCTTTCTTT
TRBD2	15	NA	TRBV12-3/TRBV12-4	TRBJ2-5	CASSWLAGVQETQYF	TGTGCCAGCAGTTGGCTAGCGGGAGTACAAGAGACCCAGTACTTC
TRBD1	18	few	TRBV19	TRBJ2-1	CASSIVDRGGTLHNEQFF	TGTGCCAGTAGTATAGTCGACAGGGGCGGGACCCTACACAATGAGCAGTTCTTC
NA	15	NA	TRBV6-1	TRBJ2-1	CASSDRGTRYNEQFF	TGTGCCAGCAGCGACCGAGGAACCCGTTACAATGAGCAGTTCTTC
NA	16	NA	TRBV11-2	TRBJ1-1	CASSLDRRTAFTEAFF	TGTGCCAGCAGCTTAGATCGGCGGACGGCATTCACTGAAGCTTTCTTT
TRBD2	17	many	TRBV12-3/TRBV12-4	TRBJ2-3	CASSLPPGLDTRDTQYF	TGTGCCAGCAGCCTCCCACCGGGACTAGACACGAGAGATACGCAGTATTTT
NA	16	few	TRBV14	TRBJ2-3	CASSQVQTSSTDTQYF	TGTGCCAGCAGCCAAGTCCAGACCTCTAGCACAGATACGCAGTATTTT
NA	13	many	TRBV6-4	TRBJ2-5	CASSRTVQETQYF	TGTGCCAGCAGTAGGACAGTTCAAGAGACCCAGTACTTC
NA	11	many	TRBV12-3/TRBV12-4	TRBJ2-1	CASTLGNEQFF	TGTGCCAGCACCCTTGGCAATGAGCAGTTCTTC
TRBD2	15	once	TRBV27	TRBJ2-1	CASSFLGTSFNEQFF	TGTGCCAGCAGTTTCTTAGGGACTAGTTTCAATGAGCAGTTCTTC
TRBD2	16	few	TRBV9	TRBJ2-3	CASSPGTNPSTDTQYF	TGTGCCAGCAGCCCGGGGACTAACCCTAGCACAGATACGCAGTATTTT
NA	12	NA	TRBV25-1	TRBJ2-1	CASSDPLNEQFF	TGTGCCAGCAGTGATCCTCTGAATGAGCAGTTCTTC
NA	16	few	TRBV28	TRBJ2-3	CASSLTYLVSTDTQYF	TGTGCCAGCAGTTTAACCTACCTGGTGAGCACAGATACGCAGTATTTT
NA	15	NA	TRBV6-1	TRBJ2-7	CASRPDGTVSYEQYF	TGTGCCAGCAGACCAGACGGGACTGTCTCCTACGAGCAGTACTTC
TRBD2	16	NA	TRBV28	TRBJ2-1	CASNPRGGGDINEQFF	TGTGCCAGCAACCCCCGGGGGGGCGGGGATATTAATGAGCAGTTCTTC
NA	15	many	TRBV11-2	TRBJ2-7	CASSLLSGTAYEQYF	TGTGCCAGCAGCTTACTTAGCGGAACAGCCTACGAGCAGTACTTC
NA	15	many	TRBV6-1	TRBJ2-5	CASSPDRPAQETQYF	TGTGCCAGCAGCCCCGATCGACCCGCCCAAGAGACCCAGTACTTC
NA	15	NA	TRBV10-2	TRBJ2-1	CASSESERLNNEQFF	TGCGCCAGCAGTGAGTCGGAGCGGCTAAACAATGAGCAGTTCTTC
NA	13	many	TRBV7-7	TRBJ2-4	CASSAQQGNIQYF	TGTGCCAGCAGCGCACAACAGGGAAACATTCAGTACTTC
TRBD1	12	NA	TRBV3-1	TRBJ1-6	CARRDRNSPLHF	TGTGCCCGCCGGGACAGAAATTCACCCCTCCACTTT
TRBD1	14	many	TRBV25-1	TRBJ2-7	CASNANRGSYEQYF	TGTGCCAGCAACGCTAACAGGGGATCCTACGAGCAGTACTTC
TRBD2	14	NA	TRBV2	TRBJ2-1	CATIKAGGRNEQFF	TGTGCCACGATAAAAGCGGGGGGGCGGAATGAGCAGTTCTTC
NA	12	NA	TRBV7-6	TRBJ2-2	CATSKAGGELFF	TGTGCCACCTCCAAGGCAGGCGGGGAGCTGTTTTTT
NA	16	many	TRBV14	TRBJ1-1	CASSLYYVYPNTEAFF	TGTGCCAGCAGCCTTTATTATGTCTATCCGAACACTGAAGCTTTCTTT
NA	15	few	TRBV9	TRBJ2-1	CASSVVAAANHEQFF	TGTGCCAGCAGCGTAGTGGCGGCCGCTAACCATGAGCAGTTCTTC
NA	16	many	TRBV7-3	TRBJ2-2	CASSLWAGGDTGELFF	TGTGCCAGCAGCTTATGGGCAGGGGGGGACACCGGGGAGCTGTTTTTT
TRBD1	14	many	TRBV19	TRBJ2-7	CASQGQAGIDEQYF	TGTGCCAGCCAGGGACAGGCTGGAATCGACGAGCAGTACTTC
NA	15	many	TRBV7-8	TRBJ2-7	CASSSDVGERGEQYF	TGTGCCAGCAGCTCAGACGTGGGAGAAAGAGGTGAGCAGTACTTC
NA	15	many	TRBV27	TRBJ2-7	CASSRGTGSSYEQYF	TGTGCCAGCAGTAGGGGTACAGGGAGTTCCTACGAGCAGTACTTC
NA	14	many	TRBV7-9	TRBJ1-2	CASRKDGAYYGYTF	TGTGCCAGCCGAAAAGACGGGGCTTACTATGGCTACACCTTC
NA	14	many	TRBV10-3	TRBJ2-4	CAIRRDREENIQYF	TGTGCCATCAGGCGGGACAGAGAAGAAAACATTCAGTACTTC